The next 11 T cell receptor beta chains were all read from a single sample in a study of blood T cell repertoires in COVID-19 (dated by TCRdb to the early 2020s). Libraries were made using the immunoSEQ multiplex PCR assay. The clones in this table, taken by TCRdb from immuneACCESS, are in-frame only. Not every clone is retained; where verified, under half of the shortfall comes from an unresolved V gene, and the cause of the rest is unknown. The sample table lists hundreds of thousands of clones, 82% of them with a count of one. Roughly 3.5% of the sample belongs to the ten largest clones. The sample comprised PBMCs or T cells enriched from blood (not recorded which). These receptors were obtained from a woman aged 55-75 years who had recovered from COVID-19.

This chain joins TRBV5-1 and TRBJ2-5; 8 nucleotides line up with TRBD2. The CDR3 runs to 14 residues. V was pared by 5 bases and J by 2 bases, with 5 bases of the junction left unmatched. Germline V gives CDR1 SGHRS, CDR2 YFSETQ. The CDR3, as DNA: TGCGCCAGCAGTCCCTCGGGGGGGCAAGAGACCCAGTACTTC. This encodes CASSPSGGQETQYF. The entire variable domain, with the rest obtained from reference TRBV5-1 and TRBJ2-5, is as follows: KAGVTQTPRYLIKTRGQQVTLSCSPISGHRSVSWYQQTPGQGLQFLFEYFSETQRNKGNFPGRFSGRQFSNSRSEMNVSTLELGDSALYLCASSPSGGQETQYFGPGTRLLVL.

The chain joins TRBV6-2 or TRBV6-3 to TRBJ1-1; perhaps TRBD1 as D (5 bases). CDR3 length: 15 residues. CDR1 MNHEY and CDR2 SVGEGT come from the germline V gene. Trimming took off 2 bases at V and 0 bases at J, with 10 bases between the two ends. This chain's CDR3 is CASSYELDMNTEAFF. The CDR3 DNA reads TGTGCCAGCAGTTACGAGCTGGACATGAACACTGAAGCTTTCTTT.

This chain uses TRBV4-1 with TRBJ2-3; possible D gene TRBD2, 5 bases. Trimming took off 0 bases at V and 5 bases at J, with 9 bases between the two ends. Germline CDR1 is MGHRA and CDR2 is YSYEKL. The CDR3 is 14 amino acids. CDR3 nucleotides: TGCGCCAGCAGCCAAGATGACGGACTAGATACGCAGTATTTT. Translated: CASSQDDGLDTQYF.

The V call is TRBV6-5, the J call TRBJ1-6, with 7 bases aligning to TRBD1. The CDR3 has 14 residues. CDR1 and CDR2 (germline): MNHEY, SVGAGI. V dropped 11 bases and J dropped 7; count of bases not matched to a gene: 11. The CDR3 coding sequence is TGTGCCGGGTCGAGAGGGGGCTGGAATTCACCCCTCCACTTT. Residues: CAGSRGGWNSPLHF.

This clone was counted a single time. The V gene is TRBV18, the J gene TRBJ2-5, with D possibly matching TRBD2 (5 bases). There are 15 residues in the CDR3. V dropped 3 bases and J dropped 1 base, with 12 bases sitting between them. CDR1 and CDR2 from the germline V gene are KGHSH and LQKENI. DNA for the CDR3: TGTGCCAGCTCACCCGGAGGAGCGGCCCAAGAGACCCAGTACTTC. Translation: CASSPGGAAQETQYF.

CDR3 protein: CASRPTATSNYGYTF. In nucleotides, the CDR3 is TGTGCCAGCAGGCCGACAGCGACCTCTAACTATGGCTACACCTTC. J is TRBJ1-2 and V is TRBV6-5; D is possibly TRBD1 (5 bases). The CDR3 loop spans 15 amino acids. V was cut by 6 bases and J by 0 bases, with 14 bases left in between. The germline V gene has CDR1 MNHEY and CDR2 SVGAGI.

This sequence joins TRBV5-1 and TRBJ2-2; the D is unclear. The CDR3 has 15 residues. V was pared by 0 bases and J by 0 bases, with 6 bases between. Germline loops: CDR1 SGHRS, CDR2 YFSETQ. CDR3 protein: CASSLAQSNTGELFF. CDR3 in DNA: TGCGCCAGCAGCTTGGCACAGTCGAACACCGGGGAGCTGTTTTTT.

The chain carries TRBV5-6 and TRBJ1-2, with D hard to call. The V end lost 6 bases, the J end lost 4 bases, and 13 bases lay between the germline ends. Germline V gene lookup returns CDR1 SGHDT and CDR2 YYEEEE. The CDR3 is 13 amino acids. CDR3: CASTLAGSYGYTF. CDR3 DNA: TGTGCCAGCACCCTGGCGGGGAGCTATGGCTACACCTTC.

The chain's CDR3 is CASSLLPGLAGGPKSTDTQYF. As DNA, the CDR3 is TGTGCCAGTAGTTTGCTGCCGGGACTAGCGGGAGGGCCTAAGAGCACAGATACGCAGTATTTT. The chain couples TRBV19 to TRBJ2-3; 16 bases fit TRBD2. CDR1 LNHDA and CDR2 SQIVND come from the germline V gene (reference sequence). This CDR3 has 21 amino acids. The junction had 14 bases not matched to a gene; V was cut back by 5 bases and J by 0 bases.

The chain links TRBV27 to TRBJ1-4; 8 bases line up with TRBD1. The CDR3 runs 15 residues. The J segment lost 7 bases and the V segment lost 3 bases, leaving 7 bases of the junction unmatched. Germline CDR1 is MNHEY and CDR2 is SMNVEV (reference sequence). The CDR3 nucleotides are TGTGCCAGCAGTTTGAGAGGGACAGGACTTGAAAAACTGTTTTTT. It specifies CASSLRGTGLEKLFF.

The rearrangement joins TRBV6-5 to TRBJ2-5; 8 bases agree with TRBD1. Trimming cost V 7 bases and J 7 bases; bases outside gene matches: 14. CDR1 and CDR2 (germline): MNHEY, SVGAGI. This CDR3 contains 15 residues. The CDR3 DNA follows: TGTGCCAGCATCGAACCCTCTTCAGGGGGCCGGACCCAGTACTTC. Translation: CASIEPSSGGRTQYF.